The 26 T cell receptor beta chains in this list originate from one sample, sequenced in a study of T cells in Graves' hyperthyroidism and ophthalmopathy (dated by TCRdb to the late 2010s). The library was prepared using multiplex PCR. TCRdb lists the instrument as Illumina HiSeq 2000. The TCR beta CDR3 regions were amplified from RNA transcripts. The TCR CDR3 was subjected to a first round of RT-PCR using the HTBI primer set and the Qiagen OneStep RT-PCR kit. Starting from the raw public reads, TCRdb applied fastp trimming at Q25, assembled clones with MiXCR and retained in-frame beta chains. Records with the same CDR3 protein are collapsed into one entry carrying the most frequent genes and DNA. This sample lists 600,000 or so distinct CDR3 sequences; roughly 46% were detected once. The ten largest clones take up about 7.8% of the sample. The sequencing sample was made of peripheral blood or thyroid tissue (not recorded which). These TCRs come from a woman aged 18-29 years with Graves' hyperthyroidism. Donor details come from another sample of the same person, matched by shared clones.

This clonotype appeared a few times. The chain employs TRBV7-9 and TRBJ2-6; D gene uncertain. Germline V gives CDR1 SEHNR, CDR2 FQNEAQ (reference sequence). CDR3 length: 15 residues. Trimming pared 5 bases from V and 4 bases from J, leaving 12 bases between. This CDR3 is CASSQDLAGANVLTF. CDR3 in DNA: TGTGCCAGCAGCCAAGATTTAGCCGGGGCCAACGTCCTGACTTTC. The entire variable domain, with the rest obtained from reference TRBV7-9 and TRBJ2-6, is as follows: DTGVSQNPRHKITKRGQNVTFRCDPISEHNRLYWYRQTLGQGPEFLTYFQNEAQLEKSRLLSDRFSAERPKGSFSTLEIQRTEQGDSAMYLCASSQDLAGANVLTFGAGSRLTVL.

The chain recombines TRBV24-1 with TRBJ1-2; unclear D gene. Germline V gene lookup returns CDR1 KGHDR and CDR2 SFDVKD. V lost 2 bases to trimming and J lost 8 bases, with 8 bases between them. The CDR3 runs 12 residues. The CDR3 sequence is CATSDSSYGYTF. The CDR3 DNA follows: TGTGCCACCAGTGATTCCTCGTACGGCTACACCTTC.

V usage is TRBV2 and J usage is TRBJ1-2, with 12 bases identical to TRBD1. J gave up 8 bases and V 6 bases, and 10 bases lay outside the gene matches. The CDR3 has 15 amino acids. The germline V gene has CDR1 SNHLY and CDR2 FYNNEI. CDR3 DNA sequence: TGTGCCAGCAGGCTTCCGGGACAGGGGGCGCGAGGCTACACCTTC. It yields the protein CASRLPGQGARGYTF. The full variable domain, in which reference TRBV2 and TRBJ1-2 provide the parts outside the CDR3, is EPEVTQTPSHQVTQMGQEVILRCVPISNHLYFYWYRQILGQKVEFLVSFYNNEISEKSEIFDDQFSVERPDGSNFTLKIRSTKLEDSAMYFCASRLPGQGARGYTFGSGTRLTVV.

The CDR3 sequence: CASSLRLDRTQETQYF. CDR3 bases: TGTGCCAGCAGCCTTAGGCTGGACAGGACCCAAGAGACCCAGTACTTC. This chain connects TRBV7-2 to TRBJ2-5; TRBD1 aligns across 7 bases. This CDR3 contains 16 residues. The V gene end was trimmed by 5 bases and the J gene end by 1 base; junction bases not matched to a gene: 10. Germline V gives CDR1 SGHTA, CDR2 FQGNSA.

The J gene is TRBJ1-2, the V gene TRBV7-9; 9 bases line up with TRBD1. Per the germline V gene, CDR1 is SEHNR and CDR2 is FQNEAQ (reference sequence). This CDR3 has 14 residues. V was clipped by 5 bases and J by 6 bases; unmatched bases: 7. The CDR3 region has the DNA TGTGCCAGCAGCCACCGGACAGGGGCGGATGGCTACACCTTC. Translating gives CASSHRTGADGYTF.

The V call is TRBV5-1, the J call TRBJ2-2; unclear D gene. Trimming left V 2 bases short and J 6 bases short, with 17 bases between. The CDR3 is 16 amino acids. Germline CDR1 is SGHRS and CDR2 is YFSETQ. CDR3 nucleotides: TGCGCCAGCAGCTTCTTGCTTGGCCTCGACTCCGGGGAGCTGTTTTTT. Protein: CASSFLLGLDSGELFF.

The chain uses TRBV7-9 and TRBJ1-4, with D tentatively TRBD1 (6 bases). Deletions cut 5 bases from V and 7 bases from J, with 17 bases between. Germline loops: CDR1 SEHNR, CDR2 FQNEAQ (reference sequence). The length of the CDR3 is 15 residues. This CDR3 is CASSQETGATEKLFF. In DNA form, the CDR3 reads TGTGCCAGCAGCCAAGAGACAGGCGCTACTGAAAAACTGTTTTTT.

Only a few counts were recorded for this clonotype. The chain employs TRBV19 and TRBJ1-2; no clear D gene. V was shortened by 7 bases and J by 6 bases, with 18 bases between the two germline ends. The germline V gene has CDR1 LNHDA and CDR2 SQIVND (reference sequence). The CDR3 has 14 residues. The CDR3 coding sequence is TGTGCCAGTACCTTGGTCGCGGTCGGGAATGGCTACACCTTC. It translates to CASTLVAVGNGYTF.

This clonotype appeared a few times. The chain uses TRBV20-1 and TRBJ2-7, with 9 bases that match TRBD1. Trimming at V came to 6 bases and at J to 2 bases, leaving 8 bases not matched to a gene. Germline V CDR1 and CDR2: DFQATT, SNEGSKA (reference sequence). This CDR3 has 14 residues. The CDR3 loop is CSAGQGIGTYEQYF. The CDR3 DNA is TGCAGTGCGGGACAGGGAATAGGCACCTACGAGCAGTACTTC.

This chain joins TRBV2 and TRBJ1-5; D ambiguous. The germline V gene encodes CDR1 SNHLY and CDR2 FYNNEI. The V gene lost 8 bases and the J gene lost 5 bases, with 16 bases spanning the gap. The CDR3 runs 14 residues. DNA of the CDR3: TGTGCCAGCTCCCGAGCGCCAGACGATCAGCCCCAGCATTTT. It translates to CASSRAPDDQPQHF. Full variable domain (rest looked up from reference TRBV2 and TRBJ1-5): EPEVTQTPSHQVTQMGQEVILRCVPISNHLYFYWYRQILGQKVEFLVSFYNNEISEKSEIFDDQFSVERPDGSNFTLKIRSTKLEDSAMYFCASSRAPDDQPQHFGDGTRLSIL.

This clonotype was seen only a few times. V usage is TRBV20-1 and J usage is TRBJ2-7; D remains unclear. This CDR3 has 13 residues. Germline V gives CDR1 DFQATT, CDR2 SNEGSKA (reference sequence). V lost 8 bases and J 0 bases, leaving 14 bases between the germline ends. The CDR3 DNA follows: TGCAGTTCAAGAGAAAGAAGCTCCTACGAGCAGTACTTC. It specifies CSSRERSSYEQYF.

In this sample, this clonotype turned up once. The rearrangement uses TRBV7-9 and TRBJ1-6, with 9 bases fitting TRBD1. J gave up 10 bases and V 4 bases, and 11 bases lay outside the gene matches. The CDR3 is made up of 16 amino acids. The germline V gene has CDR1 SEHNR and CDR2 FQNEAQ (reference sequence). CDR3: CASSSTSGTGTSPLHF. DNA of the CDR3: TGTGCCAGCAGCTCAACGTCCGGGACAGGGACATCACCCCTCCACTTT.

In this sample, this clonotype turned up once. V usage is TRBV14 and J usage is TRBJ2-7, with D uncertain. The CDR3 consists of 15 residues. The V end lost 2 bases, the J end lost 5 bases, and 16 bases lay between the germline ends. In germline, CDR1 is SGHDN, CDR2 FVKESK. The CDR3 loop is CASSQPGKGIHEQYF. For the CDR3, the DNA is TGTGCCAGCAGCCAACCTGGGAAGGGTATCCACGAGCAGTACTTC.

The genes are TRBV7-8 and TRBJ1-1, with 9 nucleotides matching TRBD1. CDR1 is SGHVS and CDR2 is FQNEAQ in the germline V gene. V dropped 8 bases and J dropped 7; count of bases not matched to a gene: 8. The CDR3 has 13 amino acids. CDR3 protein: CASVPGQGFEAFF. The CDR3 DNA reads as TGTGCCAGCGTTCCGGGACAGGGATTTGAAGCTTTCTTT.

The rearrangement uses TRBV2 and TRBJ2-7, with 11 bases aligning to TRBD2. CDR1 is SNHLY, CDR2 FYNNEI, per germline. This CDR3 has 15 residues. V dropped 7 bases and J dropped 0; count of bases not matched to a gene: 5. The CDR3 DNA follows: TGTGCCAGCACTCTTACTAGCGGGAGCTCCTACGAGCAGTACTTC. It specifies CASTLTSGSSYEQYF. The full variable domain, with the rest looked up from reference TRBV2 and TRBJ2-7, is EPEVTQTPSHQVTQMGQEVILRCVPISNHLYFYWYRQILGQKVEFLVSFYNNEISEKSEIFDDQFSVERPDGSNFTLKIRSTKLEDSAMYFCASTLTSGSSYEQYFGPGTRLTVT.

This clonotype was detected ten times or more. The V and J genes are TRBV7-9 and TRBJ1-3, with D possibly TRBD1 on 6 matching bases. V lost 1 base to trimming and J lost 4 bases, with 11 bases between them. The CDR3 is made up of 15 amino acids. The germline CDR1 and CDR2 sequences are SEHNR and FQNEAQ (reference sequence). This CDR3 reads CASSLGSGQGNTIYF. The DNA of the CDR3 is TGTGCCAGCAGCTTAGGGAGTGGACAGGGAAACACCATATATTTT.

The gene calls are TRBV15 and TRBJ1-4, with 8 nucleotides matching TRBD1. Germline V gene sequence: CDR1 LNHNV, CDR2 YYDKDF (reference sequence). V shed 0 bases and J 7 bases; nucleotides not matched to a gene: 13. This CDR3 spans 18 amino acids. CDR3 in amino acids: CATSRDLEDRVYVEKLFF. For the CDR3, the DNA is TGTGCCACCAGCAGAGACCTTGAGGACAGGGTGTATGTTGAAAAACTGTTTTTT.

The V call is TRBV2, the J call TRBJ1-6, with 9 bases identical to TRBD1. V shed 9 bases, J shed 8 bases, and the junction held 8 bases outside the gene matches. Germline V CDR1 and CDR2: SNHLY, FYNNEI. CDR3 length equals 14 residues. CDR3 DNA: TGTGCCAGTTTACAAGACAGGGGGGATTCACCCCTCCACTTT. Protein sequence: CASLQDRGDSPLHF.

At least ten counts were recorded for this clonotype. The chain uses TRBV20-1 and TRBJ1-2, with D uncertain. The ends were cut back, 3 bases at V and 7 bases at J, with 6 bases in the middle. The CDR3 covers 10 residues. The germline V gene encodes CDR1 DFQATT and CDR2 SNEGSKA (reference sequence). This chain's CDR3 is CSASGRGYTF. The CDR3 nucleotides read TGCAGTGCTAGCGGGCGTGGCTACACCTTC.

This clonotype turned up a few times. This CDR3 is CASSRYDGYNSPLHF. The CDR3 DNA reads TGTGCCAGCTCACGGTACGACGGATATAATTCACCCCTCCACTTT. This chain connects TRBV2 to TRBJ1-6; D gene unclear. CDR1 SNHLY and CDR2 FYNNEI come from the germline V gene. Trimming shortened V by 8 bases and J by 4 bases, and 15 bases separated the two germline ends. The CDR3 is 15 amino acids.

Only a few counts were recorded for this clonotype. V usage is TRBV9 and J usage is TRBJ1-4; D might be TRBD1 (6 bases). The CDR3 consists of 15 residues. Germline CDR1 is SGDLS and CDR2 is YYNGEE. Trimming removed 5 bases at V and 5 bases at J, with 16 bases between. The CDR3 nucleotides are TGTGCCAGCAGTTTTACACAGGGTGGAAATGAAAAACTGTTTTTT. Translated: CASSFTQGGNEKLFF.

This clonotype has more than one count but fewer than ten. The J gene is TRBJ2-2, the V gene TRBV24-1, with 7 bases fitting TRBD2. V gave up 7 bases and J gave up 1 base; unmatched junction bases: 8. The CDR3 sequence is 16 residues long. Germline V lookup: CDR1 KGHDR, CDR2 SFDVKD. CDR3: CATSSERDMNTGELFF. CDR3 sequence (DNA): TGTGCCACCAGCTCTGAGCGGGATATGAACACCGGGGAGCTGTTTTTT.

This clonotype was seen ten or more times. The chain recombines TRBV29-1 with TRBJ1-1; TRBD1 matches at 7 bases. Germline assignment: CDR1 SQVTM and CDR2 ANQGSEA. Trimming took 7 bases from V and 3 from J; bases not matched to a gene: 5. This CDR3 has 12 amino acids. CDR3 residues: CSAAGQYTEAFF. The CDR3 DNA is TGCAGCGCAGCGGGACAGTACACTGAAGCTTTCTTT.

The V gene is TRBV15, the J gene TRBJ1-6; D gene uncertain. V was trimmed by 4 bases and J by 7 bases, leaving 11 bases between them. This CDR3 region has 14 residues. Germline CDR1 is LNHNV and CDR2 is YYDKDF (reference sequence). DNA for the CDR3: TGTGCCACCAGCACAGCGTGGTGGAATTCACCCCTCCACTTT. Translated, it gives CATSTAWWNSPLHF.

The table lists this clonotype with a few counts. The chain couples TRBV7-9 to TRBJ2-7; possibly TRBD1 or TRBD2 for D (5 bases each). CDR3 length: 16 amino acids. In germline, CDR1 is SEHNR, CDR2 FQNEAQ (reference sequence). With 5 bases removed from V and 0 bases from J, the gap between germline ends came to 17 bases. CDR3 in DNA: TGTGCCAGCAGCCCCCGGGTGCCAGGGAGCTCCTACGAGCAGTACTTC. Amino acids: CASSPRVPGSSYEQYF.

Here the CDR3 DNA reads TGCGCCAGCAGCCCCTTACCTCCAGCCTACGAGCAGTACTTC. It yields the protein CASSPLPPAYEQYF. The V and J genes are TRBV4-1 and TRBJ2-7; no firm D call. V dropped 4 bases and J dropped 2 bases, with 12 bases sitting between them. This CDR3 spans 14 amino acids. From germline, CDR1 is MGHRA and CDR2 YSYEKL.